Below, 32 T cell receptor beta chains from the same sample are listed, as sequenced in a study of T cells in Graves' hyperthyroidism and ophthalmopathy (dated by TCRdb to about 2019). The library relied on multiplex PCR. TCRdb shows the sequencer as Illumina HiSeq 2000. The TCR beta CDR3 regions were amplified from RNA transcripts. The first round of RT-PCR for the TCR CDR3 was performed with the HTBI primer set and the Qiagen OneStep RT-PCR kit. TCRdb passed the public sequencing reads through fastp at Q25 and MiXCR, retaining productive beta sequences. Every distinct CDR3 protein forms one entry, paired with its most common genes and DNA. In all, the sample holds hundreds of thousands of distinct CDR3 sequences, and about 15% of those were seen once. In total, the top ten clones hold about 10% of the sample. The sample consisted of blood. The receptors derive from a woman aged 18-30 years with Graves' hyperthyroidism.

The chain recombines TRBV7-9 with TRBJ1-2; D unclear. This CDR3 spans 15 amino acids. The V end was cut by 1 base, the J end by 0 bases, with 9 bases between. Germline V CDR1 and CDR2: SEHNR, FQNEAQ (reference sequence). The CDR3 is CASSLGGGSNYGYTF. CDR3 sequence (DNA): TGTGCCAGCAGCTTAGGCGGAGGATCTAACTATGGCTACACCTTC. Full variable domain (rest looked up from reference TRBV7-9 and TRBJ1-2): DTGVSQNPRHKITKRGQNVTFRCDPISEHNRLYWYRQTLGQGPEFLTYFQNEAQLEKSRLLSDRFSAERPKGSFSTLEIQRTEQGDSAMYLCASSLGGGSNYGYTFGSGTRLTVV.

Concerning this clonotype itself: A much larger clone differs by one base, so this may be a read error. The chain carries TRBV2 and TRBJ2-7, with 9 bases lining up with TRBD2. Trimming removed 5 bases from V and 7 bases from J; junction bases left unmatched: 12. CDR1 is SNHLY, CDR2 FYNNEI, per germline. There are 15 residues in the CDR3. The CDR3 loop reads CASSNAGGPTIEQYF. CDR3 bases: TGTGCCAGCAGTAACGCGGGAGGGCCCACAATTGAGCAGTACTTC.

The chain joins TRBV10-2 to TRBJ1-6; TRBD1 is a possible D gene (5 bases). CDR1 is WSHSY, CDR2 SAAADI, per germline. The CDR3 runs 12 residues. The ends were cut back, 2 bases at V and 11 bases at J, with 7 bases in the middle. The CDR3 nucleotides are TGCGCCAGCAGTGAGGCAGGGACACCCCTCCACTTT. It codes for CASSEAGTPLHF.

This clonotype was counted between two and nine times. CDR3 nucleotides: TGTGCCAGCAGCCAAGATCTCTTATTCCGGGACCCAACGAACACCGGGGAGCTGTTTTTT. Encoded protein: CASSQDLLFRDPTNTGELFF. The chain is built from TRBV3-1 and TRBJ2-2; the D call may be TRBD1 or TRBD2 (5 bases each). Germline CDR1 reads LGHDT; CDR2 reads YNNKEL (reference sequence). This CDR3 is 20 amino acids long. V dropped 0 bases and J dropped 0 bases, with 20 bases sitting between them.

This clonotype has a handful of counts. This chain uses TRBV25-1 with TRBJ2-1, with 10 bases lining up with TRBD2. This CDR3 has 16 amino acids. The V and J ends lost 5 bases and 4 bases, in that order; junction bases with no gene match: 8. The germline gives CDR1 MGHDK, CDR2 SYGVNS. CDR3 nucleotide sequence: TGTGCCAGCAGTACTAGCGGGGCCCTCCATTACAATGAGCAGTTCTTC. Encoded protein: CASSTSGALHYNEQFF.

The chain joins TRBV27 to TRBJ1-6; D possibly corresponds to TRBD1 (5 bases). With 0 bases removed from V and 6 bases from J, the gap between germline ends came to 12 bases. This CDR3 has 16 residues. The V gene's germline CDR1 is MNHEY and CDR2 SMNVEV (reference sequence). DNA of the CDR3: TGTGCCAGCAGTTTATCCTACGGGGGGAGTAATTCACCCCTCCACTTT. As protein: CASSLSYGGSNSPLHF.

The gene calls are TRBV28 and TRBJ1-1; D perhaps matches TRBD1 (5 bases). Germline V gives CDR1 MDHEN, CDR2 SYDVKM. This CDR3 comprises 10 residues. V lost 10 bases to trimming and J lost 12 bases, with 15 bases between them. The CDR3: CATNTGAPFF. CDR3 DNA sequence: TGTGCCACCAATACAGGTGCGCCTTTCTTT.

J is TRBJ1-1 and V is TRBV25-1; 9 bases are shared with TRBD1. The V segment lost 1 base and the J segment 4 bases; nucleotides outside the gene matches: 4. This CDR3 has 15 residues. Germline V gives CDR1 MGHDK, CDR2 SYGVNS. The CDR3 nucleotides are TGTGCCAGCAGTGAATTAACGACAGGGGGCACTGAAGCTTTCTTT. It specifies CASSELTTGGTEAFF.

This clonotype showed up many times. The chain employs TRBV7-2 and TRBJ2-3; 7 bases are shared with TRBD2. This CDR3 is built from 17 residues. Germline V CDR1 and CDR2: SGHTA, FQGNSA. V was clipped by 2 bases and J by 2 bases; unmatched bases: 10. The CDR3 DNA is TGTACCAGCAGCTTACACAGCGGGACGCCTCCCACAGATACGCAGTATTTT. It yields the protein CTSSLHSGTPPTDTQYF.

This clonotype was found a few times. This CDR3 reads CASLGGRRGAGANVLTF. The CDR3 DNA is TGTGCCAGCCTGGGCGGCAGAAGGGGCGCTGGGGCCAACGTCCTGACTTTC. The chain combines TRBV12-3 or TRBV12-4 with TRBJ2-6, with D perhaps matching TRBD1 (5 bases). The CDR3 loop spans 17 amino acids. Trimming cost V 8 bases and J 2 bases, with 19 bases left between them.

This clonotype was detected a few times. This chain joins TRBV4-1 and TRBJ2-1; D unclear. Trimming removed 4 bases from V and 7 bases from J, with 17 bases in between. From germline, CDR1 is MGHRA and CDR2 YSYEKL. This CDR3 is 15 amino acids long. The CDR3 sequence: CASSPHQVGANEQFF. As DNA, the CDR3 is TGCGCCAGCAGCCCCCATCAGGTGGGCGCGAATGAGCAGTTCTTC.

This clonotype occurred a few times. V is TRBV6-1 and J is TRBJ2-1; D possibly corresponds to TRBD2 (6 bases). Germline CDR1 and CDR2: MNHNS and SASEGT. V was pared by 5 bases and J by 6 bases, with 17 bases between. The CDR3 runs 15 residues. The CDR3 coding sequence is TGTGCCAGCAGTAAGGGACTTTCGTTAAGCAATGAGCAGTTCTTC. Amino acid sequence: CASSKGLSLSNEQFF.

V usage is TRBV4-3 and J usage is TRBJ2-3; D uncertain. Germline lookup yields CDR1 LGHNA and CDR2 YSLEER. CDR3 length: 15 amino acids. Trimming left V 4 bases short and J 0 bases short, with 11 bases between. The chain's CDR3 is CASSRIHTSTDTQYF. DNA for the CDR3: TGCGCCAGCAGCCGGATACACACGAGCACAGATACGCAGTATTTT.

This clonotype has more than one count but fewer than ten. CDR3 residues: CASSYPITGELFF. CDR3 bases: TGTGCCAGCAGTTATCCCATCACCGGGGAGCTGTTTTTT. V and J are TRBV6-5 and TRBJ2-2; the D is unclear. CDR1 and CDR2 (germline): MNHEY, SVGAGI. The CDR3 spans 13 residues. V was trimmed by 3 bases and J by 4 bases, leaving 6 bases between them.

Regarding this clonotype: Being one base from a much bigger clone, this may be a read error. The chain couples TRBV2 to TRBJ2-1; TRBD2 matches 10 bases. The end of the DNA is better explained by TRBJ2-7, so the J call may be wrong. Germline V lookup: CDR1 SNHLY, CDR2 FYNNEI. This CDR3 is 16 amino acids long. The CDR3 DNA reads TGTGCCAGCACCTTTAGCGGGAGGAGAACCTACAATGAGCAGTACTTC. Translating gives CASTFSGRRTYNEQYF.

There are many counts of this clonotype. The chain joins TRBV3-1 to TRBJ2-7; TRBD2 is a possible D gene (5 bases). V lost 0 bases, J lost 4 bases, and 7 bases lay in between. CDR1 and CDR2 (germline): LGHDT, YNNKEL (reference sequence). The CDR3 length is 13 residues. For the CDR3, the DNA is TGTGCCAGCAGCCAAGATTGGGAGTACGAGCAGTACTTC. Its protein is CASSQDWEYEQYF.

This clonotype was observed many times. The V and J genes are TRBV2 and TRBJ1-2; possibly TRBD1 for D (5 bases). Germline CDR1 is SNHLY and CDR2 is FYNNEI. V lost 6 bases and J 8 bases, leaving 13 bases between the germline ends. The CDR3 consists of 12 residues. CDR3 nucleotides: TGTGCCAGCAGAACGGGGCCAGGAGGCTACACCTTC. This gives the protein CASRTGPGGYTF.

A few counts support this clonotype. This chain uses TRBV30 with TRBJ2-6, with 8 nucleotides matching TRBD2. Germline trimming cut 3 bases from V and 0 bases from J; bases unmatched to any gene: 4. CDR1 and CDR2 from the germline V gene are GTSNPN and SVGIG (reference sequence). CDR3 length equals 16 residues. CDR3 in DNA: TGTGCCTGGAGCGGGGGACTAGTCTCTGGGGCCAACGTCCTGACTTTC. Amino acids: CAWSGGLVSGANVLTF. Using reference TRBV30 and TRBJ2-6 for the parts outside the CDR3, the full variable domain is SQTIHQWPATLVQPVGSPLSLECTVEGTSNPNLYWYRQAAGRGLQLLFYSVGIGQISSEVPQNLSASRPQDRQFILSSKKLLLSDSGFYLCAWSGGLVSGANVLTFGAGSRLTVL.

On this clonotype: This could be a read error, since a much larger clone is one nucleotide away. This sequence joins TRBV9 and TRBJ2-7, with D unclear. The length of the CDR3 is 15 residues. From germline, CDR1 is SGDLS and CDR2 YYNGEE. In DNA form, the CDR3 reads TGTGCCAGCAGCGTAGGCGGTAGCAGCTCCTGCGAGCAGTACTTC. Protein sequence: CASSVGGSSSCEQYF.

This clonotype was found a few times. The V and J genes are TRBV9 and TRBJ1-2; 10 positions match TRBD1. CDR3 size: 16 residues. V was pared by 0 bases and J by 3 bases, with 5 bases of the junction left unmatched. The germline gives CDR1 SGDLS, CDR2 YYNGEE. In nucleotides, the CDR3 is TGTGCCAGCAGCGTAGCCCAGGACAGGGGGGACTATGGCTACACCTTC. Encoded protein: CASSVAQDRGDYGYTF. Combining the CDR3 with reference TRBV9 and TRBJ1-2 gives the whole variable domain DSGVTQTPKHLITATGQRVTLRCSPRSGDLSVYWYQQSLDQGLQFLIQYYNGEERAKGNILERFSAQQFPDLHSELNLSSLELGDSALYFCASSVAQDRGDYGYTFGSGTRLTVV.

The chain joins TRBV29-1 to TRBJ2-3, with unresolved D. The V and J ends lost 4 bases and 6 bases respectively, with 11 bases between them. Germline V gene lookup returns CDR1 SQVTM and CDR2 ANQGSEA. The CDR3 consists of 12 residues. The CDR3 sequence is CSVVVVSDTQYF. The DNA for the CDR3 is TGCAGCGTTGTAGTTGTCTCTGATACGCAGTATTTT.

This clonotype was counted many times. This chain's CDR3 is CASSPHPRETQYF. The CDR3, as DNA: TGTGCCAGCAGCCCGCACCCCAGGGAGACCCAGTACTTC. The V call is TRBV14, the J call TRBJ2-5; no clear D. From germline, CDR1 is SGHDN and CDR2 FVKESK. The CDR3 contains 13 residues. V gave up 4 bases and J gave up 5 bases, with 11 bases separating them.

The chain carries TRBV30 and TRBJ1-5, with 10 bases lining up with TRBD1. With 1 base clipped from V and 5 bases from J, the junction kept 14 bases outside the gene matches. Germline V gene lookup returns CDR1 GTSNPN and CDR2 SVGIG (reference sequence). The CDR3 sequence is 18 residues long. In nucleotides, the CDR3 is TGTGCCTGGAGTGGCATACTGTCCGGGACAGGGGACCATCAGCCCCAGCATTTT. Protein sequence: CAWSGILSGTGDHQPQHF.

The chain recombines TRBV18 with TRBJ2-1; D possibly matches TRBD1 or TRBD2 (5 bases each). V was pared by 3 bases and J by 6 bases, with 18 bases between. Germline lookup yields CDR1 KGHSH and CDR2 LQKENI. This CDR3 is built from 16 residues. The CDR3 is CASSPSGTTNPNEQFF. The CDR3 bases are TGTGCCAGCTCACCCTCCGGGACCACAAACCCCAATGAGCAGTTCTTC.

This clonotype was counted between two and nine times. V and J are TRBV4-1 and TRBJ2-1; unclear D gene. Germline loops: CDR1 MGHRA, CDR2 YSYEKL. Between the trimmed V and J ends, which lost 1 base and 0 bases, there was a span of 16 bases. The CDR3 totals 18 residues. The CDR3 region is CASSQGPTESYSYNEQFF. The DNA of the CDR3 is TGCGCCAGCAGCCAAGGACCTACAGAATCGTACTCCTACAATGAGCAGTTCTTC.

In the case of this clonotype: A single base separates this from a much larger clone, so it may be a read error. The chain is built from TRBV20-1 and TRBJ1-5; unclear D gene. The germline V gene encodes CDR1 DFQATT and CDR2 SNEGSKA (reference sequence). The CDR3 covers 12 residues. The CDR3 region has the DNA TGCAGTGCCCTCTCTGAAAATCAGCTCCAGCATTTT. Translating it yields CSALSENQLQHF.

This clonotype was observed a handful of times. The chain recombines TRBV5-6 with TRBJ2-7; tentatively, D is TRBD1 (6 bases). This CDR3 contains 13 residues. Per germline, CDR1 SGHDT and CDR2 YYEEEE. Deletions cut 3 bases from V and 3 bases from J, with 10 bases between. The CDR3 DNA reads as TGTGCCAGCAGCTGGGACATCCACTACGAGCAGTACTTC. Translated: CASSWDIHYEQYF.

Of note for this clonotype: A read error is possible here, since a much larger clone lies one base away. The CDR3 DNA reads as TGTGCTAGTGGTTTGCCAGGGAGCACTGAAGCTTCCTTT. It translates to CASGLPGSTEASF. The gene calls are TRBV12-5 and TRBJ1-1; D perhaps matches TRBD1 (5 bases). The CDR3 totals 13 residues. Germline V gene data show CDR1 as LGHNT and CDR2 as FRNRAP.

This chain uses TRBV7-9 with TRBJ1-1, with 8 nucleotides matching TRBD1. The CDR3 is 14 residues long. J was trimmed by 5 bases and V by 5 bases; bases with no gene match: 7. From germline, CDR1 is SEHNR and CDR2 FQNEAQ (reference sequence). The CDR3 reads CASSVQGGRTEAFF. The CDR3 bases are TGTGCCAGCAGCGTACAGGGGGGGCGGACTGAAGCTTTCTTT.

This clonotype has a handful of counts. This could be a read error, since a much larger clone is one nucleotide away. V gene TRBV12-3 or TRBV12-4 combines with J gene TRBJ2-7, with 10 nucleotides matching TRBD2. The CDR3 totals 16 residues. V lost 10 bases, J lost 5 bases, and 17 bases stayed unmatched. CDR3 nucleotide sequence: TGTGCCAACCTAGCGGGAGAGCGGTCCAGTACGCACGAGCAGTACTTC. Translated, it gives CANLAGERSSTHEQYF.

This clonotype was seen ten or more times. This sequence joins TRBV28 and TRBJ2-7; TRBD2 is a possible D gene (5 bases). Trimming took off 3 bases at V and 7 bases at J, with 10 bases between the two ends. CDR3 size: 12 residues. Germline V gene lookup returns CDR1 MDHEN and CDR2 SYDVKM. Here the CDR3 reads CASSLSSGEQYF. The DNA for the CDR3 is TGTGCCAGCAGTTTGAGCTCGGGGGAGCAGTACTTC.

This clonotype was observed at least ten times. The chain carries TRBV28 and TRBJ2-1, with D unresolved. V was clipped by 5 bases and J by 0 bases, with 14 bases between them. The CDR3 sequence is 16 residues long. Germline CDR1 MDHEN, CDR2 SYDVKM. The CDR3 here is CASSPGTSSSYNEQFF. The CDR3 coding sequence is TGTGCCAGCAGTCCAGGCACGTCAAGCTCCTACAATGAGCAGTTCTTC. The variable domain in full, with the rest retrieved from reference TRBV28 and TRBJ2-1, is DVKVTQSSRYLVKRTGEKVFLECVQDMDHENMFWYRQDPGLGLRLIYFSYDVKMKEKGDIPEGYSVSREKKERFSLILESASTNQTSMYLCASSPGTSSSYNEQFFGPGTRLTVL.